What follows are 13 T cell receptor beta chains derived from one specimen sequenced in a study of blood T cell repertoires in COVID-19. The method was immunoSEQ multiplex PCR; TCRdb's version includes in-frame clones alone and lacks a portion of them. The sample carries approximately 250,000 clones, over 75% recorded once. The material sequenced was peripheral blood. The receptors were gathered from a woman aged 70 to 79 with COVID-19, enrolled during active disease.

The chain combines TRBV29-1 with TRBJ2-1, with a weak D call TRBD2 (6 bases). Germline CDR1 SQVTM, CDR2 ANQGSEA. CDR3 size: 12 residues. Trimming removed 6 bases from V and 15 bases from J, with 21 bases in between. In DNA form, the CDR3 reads TGCAGCGTCGGCCGGGACTCCATACTTCGGTTCTTC. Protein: CSVGRDSILRFF.

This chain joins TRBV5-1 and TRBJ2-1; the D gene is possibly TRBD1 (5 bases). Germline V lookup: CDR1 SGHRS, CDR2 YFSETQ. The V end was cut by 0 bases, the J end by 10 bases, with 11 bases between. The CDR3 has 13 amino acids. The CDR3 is CASSLESRVEQFF. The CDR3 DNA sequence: TGCGCCAGCAGCTTGGAATCCAGGGTGGAGCAGTTCTTC.

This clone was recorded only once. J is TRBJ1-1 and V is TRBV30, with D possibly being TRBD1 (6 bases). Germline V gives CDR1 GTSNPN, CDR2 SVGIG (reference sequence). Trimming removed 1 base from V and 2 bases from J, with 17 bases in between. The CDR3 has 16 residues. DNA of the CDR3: TGTGCCTGGAGTGCAGATACGGGACACCGAAACACTGAAGCTTTCTTT. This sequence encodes CAWSADTGHRNTEAFF.

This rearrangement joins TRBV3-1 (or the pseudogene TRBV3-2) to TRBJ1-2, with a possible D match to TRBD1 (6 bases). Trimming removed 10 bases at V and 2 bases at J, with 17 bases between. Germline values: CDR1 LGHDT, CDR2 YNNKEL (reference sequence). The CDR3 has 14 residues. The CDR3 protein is CATTPAGANYGYTF. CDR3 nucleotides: TGTGCCACAACTCCGGCAGGGGCGAACTATGGCTACACCTTC.

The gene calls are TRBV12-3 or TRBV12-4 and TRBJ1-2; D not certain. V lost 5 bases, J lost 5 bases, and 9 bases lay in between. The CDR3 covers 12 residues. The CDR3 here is CASSARGYGYTF. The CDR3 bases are TGTGCCAGCAGTGCCAGAGGATATGGCTACACCTTC.

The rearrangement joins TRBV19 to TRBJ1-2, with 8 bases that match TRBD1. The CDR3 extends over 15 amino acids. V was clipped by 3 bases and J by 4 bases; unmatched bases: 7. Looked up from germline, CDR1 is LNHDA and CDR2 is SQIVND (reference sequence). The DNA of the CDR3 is TGTGCCAGTAGTATTCAGGGGGCCGGGCTCTATGGCTACACCTTC. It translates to CASSIQGAGLYGYTF.

The CDR3 here is CAWSPISGTGSLFF. Here the CDR3 DNA reads TGTGCCTGGAGTCCTATTTCCGGGACAGGGTCCTTGTTTTTT. V usage is TRBV30 and J usage is TRBJ1-4; 9 bases line up with TRBD1. Germline assignment: CDR1 GTSNPN and CDR2 SVGIG (reference sequence). The CDR3 covers 14 residues. The trim removed 2 bases at V and 15 bases at J, leaving 13 bases unmatched.

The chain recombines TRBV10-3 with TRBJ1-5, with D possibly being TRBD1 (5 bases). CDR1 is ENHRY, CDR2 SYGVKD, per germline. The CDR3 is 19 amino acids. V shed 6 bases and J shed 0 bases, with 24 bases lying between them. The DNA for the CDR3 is TGTGCCATCAGCGACCAGAGTGTTGCAGGGCCGAATAGCAATCAGCCCCAGCATTTT. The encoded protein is CAISDQSVAGPNSNQPQHF.

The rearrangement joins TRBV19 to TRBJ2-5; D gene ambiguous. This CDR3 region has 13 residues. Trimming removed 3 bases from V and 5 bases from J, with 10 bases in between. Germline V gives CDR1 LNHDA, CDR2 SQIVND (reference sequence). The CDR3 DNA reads TGTGCCAGTAGTATTCAGGTCCGGGAGACCCAGTACTTC. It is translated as CASSIQVRETQYF. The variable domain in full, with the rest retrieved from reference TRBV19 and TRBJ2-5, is DGGITQSPKYLFRKEGQNVTLSCEQNLNHDAMYWYRQDPGQGLRLIYYSQIVNDFQKGDIAEGYSVSREKKESFPLTVTSAQKNPTAFYLCASSIQVRETQYFGPGTRLLVL.

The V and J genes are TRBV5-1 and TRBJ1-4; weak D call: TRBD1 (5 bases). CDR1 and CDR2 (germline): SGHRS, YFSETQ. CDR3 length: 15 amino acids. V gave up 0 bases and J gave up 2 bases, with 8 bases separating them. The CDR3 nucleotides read TGCGCCAGCAGCTTGGGACAGATGACTAATGAAAAACTGTTTTTT. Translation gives CASSLGQMTNEKLFF.

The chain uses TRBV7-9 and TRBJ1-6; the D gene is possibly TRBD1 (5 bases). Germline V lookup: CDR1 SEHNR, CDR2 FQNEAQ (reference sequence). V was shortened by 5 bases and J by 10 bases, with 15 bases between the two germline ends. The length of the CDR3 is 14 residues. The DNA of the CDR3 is TGTGCCAGCAGCCGCGGGGGGGGAAAGTCACCCCTCCACTTT. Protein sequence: CASSRGGGKSPLHF.

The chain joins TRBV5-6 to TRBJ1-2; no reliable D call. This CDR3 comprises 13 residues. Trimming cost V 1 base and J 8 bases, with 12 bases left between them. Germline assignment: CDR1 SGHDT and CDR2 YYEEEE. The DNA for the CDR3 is TGTGCCAGCAGCTTGATGACTGTTAAAGGCTACACCTTC. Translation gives CASSLMTVKGYTF. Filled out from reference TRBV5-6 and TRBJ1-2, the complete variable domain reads DAGVTQSPTHLIKTRGQQVTLRCSPKSGHDTVSWYQQALGQGPQFIFQYYEEEERQRGNFPDRFSGHQFPNYSSELNVNALLLGDSALYLCASSLMTVKGYTFGSGTRLTVV.

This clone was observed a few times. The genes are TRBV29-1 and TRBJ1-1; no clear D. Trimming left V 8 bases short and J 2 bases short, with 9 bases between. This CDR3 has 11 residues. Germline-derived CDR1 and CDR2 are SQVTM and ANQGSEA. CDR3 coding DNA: TGCAGCCCGCAGATCAACACTGAAGCTTTCTTT. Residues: CSPQINTEAFF.